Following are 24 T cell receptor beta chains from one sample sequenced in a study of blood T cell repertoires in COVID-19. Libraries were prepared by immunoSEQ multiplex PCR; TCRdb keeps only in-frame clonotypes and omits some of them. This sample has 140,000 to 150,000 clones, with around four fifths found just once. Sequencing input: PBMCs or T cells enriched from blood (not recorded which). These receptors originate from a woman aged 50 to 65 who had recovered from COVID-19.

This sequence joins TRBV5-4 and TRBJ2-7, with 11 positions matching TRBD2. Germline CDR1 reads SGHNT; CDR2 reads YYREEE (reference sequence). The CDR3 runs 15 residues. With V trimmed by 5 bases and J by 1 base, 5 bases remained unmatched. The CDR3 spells CASRPGTSGSYEQYF. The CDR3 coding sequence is TGTGCCAGCAGACCCGGGACTAGCGGATCCTACGAGCAGTACTTC.

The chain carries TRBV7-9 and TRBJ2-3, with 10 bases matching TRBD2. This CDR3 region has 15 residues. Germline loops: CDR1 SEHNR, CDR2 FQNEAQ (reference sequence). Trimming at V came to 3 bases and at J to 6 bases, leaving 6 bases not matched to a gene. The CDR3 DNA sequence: TGTGCCAGCAGCTTGCGGACTAGCGGTCCGGATACGCAGTATTTT. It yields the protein CASSLRTSGPDTQYF.

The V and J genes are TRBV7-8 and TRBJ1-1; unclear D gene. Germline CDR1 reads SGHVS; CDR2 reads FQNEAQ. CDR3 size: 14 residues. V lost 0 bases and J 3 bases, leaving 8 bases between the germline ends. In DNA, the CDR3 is TGTGCCAGCAGCTTAGCCGGGTTGGACACTGAAGCTTTCTTT. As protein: CASSLAGLDTEAFF. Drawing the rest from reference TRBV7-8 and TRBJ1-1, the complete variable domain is GAGVSQSPRYKVAKRGQDVALRCDPISGHVSLFWYQQALGQGPEFLTYFQNEAQLDKSGLPSDRFFAERPEGSVSTLKIQRTQQEDSAVYLCASSLAGLDTEAFFGQGTRLTVV.

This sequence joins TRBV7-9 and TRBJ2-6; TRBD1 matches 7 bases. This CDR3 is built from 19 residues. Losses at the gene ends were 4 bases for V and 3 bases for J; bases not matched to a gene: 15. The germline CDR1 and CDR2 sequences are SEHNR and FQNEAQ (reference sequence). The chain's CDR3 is CASSSLATGYSSGANVLTF. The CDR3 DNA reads TGTGCCAGCAGCTCTCTCGCGACAGGGTATTCTAGTGGGGCCAACGTCCTGACTTTC.

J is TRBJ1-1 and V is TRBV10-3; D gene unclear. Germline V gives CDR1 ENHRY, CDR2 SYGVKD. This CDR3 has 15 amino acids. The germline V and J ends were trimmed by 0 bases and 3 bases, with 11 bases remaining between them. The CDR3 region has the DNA TGTGCCATCAGTGAGTCTGCGGGTTTTGACACTGAAGCTTTCTTT. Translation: CAISESAGFDTEAFF.

CDR3 sequence (DNA): TGTGCCAGTAGTATAAGGACAGGACGGAACTACAATGAGCAGTTCTTC. Translating gives CASSIRTGRNYNEQFF. This chain joins TRBV19 and TRBJ2-1; 7 nucleotides align to TRBD1. V was clipped by 2 bases and J by 3 bases; unmatched bases: 7. Germline V CDR1 and CDR2: LNHDA, SQIVND (reference sequence). The CDR3 is 16 amino acids.

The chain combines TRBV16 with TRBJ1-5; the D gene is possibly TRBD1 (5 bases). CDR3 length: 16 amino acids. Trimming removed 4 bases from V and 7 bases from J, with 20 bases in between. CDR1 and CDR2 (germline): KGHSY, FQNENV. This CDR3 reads CASSRQAVAGKQPQHF. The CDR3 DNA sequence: TGTGCCAGCAGCCGGCAGGCCGTGGCAGGGAAGCAGCCCCAGCATTTT.

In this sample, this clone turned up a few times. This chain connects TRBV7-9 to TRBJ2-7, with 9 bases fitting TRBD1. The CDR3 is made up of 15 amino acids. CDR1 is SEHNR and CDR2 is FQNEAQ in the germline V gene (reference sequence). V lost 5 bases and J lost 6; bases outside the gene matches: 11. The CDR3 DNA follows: TGTGCCAGCAGCCCAACTGACAGGGGGTGGGCCGAGCAGTACGTC. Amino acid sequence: CASSPTDRGWAEQYV.

The CDR3 loop reads CAISERQGGQPQHF. The CDR3 DNA is TGTGCCATCAGTGAGAGGCAGGGCGGCCAGCCCCAGCATTTT. The chain is built from TRBV10-3 and TRBJ1-5; D may be TRBD1 (5 bases). In germline, CDR1 is ENHRY, CDR2 SYGVKD. V was clipped by 2 bases and J by 7 bases, with 12 bases between them. CDR3 length equals 14 residues.

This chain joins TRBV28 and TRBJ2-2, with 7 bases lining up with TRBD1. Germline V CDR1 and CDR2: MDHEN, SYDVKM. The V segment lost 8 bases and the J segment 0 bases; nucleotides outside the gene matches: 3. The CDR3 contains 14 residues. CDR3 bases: TGTGCCAGCGTCGACAGGGCGAACACCGGGGAGCTGTTTTTT. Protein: CASVDRANTGELFF.

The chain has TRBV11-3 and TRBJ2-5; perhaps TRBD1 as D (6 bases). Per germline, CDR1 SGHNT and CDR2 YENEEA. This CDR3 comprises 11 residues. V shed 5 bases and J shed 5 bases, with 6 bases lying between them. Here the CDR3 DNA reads TGTGCCAGCAGCCAGGGGGAGACCCAGTACTTC. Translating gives CASSQGETQYF.

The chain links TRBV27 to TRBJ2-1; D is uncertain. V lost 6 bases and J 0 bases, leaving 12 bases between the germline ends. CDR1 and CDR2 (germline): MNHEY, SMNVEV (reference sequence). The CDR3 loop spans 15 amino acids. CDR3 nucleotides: TGTGCCAGCAGACTGTCTTCGAGCTCCTACAATGAGCAGTTCTTC. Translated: CASRLSSSSYNEQFF.

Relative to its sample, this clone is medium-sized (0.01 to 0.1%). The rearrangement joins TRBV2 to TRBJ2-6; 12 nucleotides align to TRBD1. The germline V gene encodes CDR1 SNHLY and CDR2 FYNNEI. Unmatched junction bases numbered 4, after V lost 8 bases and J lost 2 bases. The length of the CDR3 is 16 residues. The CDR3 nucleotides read TGTGCCAGCCTCCGGGACAGGGGGCCTGGGGCCAACGTCCTGACTTTC. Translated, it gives CASLRDRGPGANVLTF.

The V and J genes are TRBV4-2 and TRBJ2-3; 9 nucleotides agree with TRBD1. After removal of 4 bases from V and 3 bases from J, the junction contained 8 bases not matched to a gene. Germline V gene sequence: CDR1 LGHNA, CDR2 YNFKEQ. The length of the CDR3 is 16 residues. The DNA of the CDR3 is TGTGCCAGCAGCCCCAGCGACAGGGGGGAGACAGATACGCAGTATTTT. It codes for CASSPSDRGETDTQYF.

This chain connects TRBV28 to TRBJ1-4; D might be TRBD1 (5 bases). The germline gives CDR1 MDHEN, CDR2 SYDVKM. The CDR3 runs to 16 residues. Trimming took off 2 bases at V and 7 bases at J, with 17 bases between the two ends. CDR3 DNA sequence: TGTGCCAGCAGTTTAGTAGGTGGGGGGGGAGGTGAAAAACTGTTTTTT. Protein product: CASSLVGGGGGEKLFF.

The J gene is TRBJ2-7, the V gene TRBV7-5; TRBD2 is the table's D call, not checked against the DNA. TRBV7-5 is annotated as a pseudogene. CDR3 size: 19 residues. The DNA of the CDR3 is TGTGTCAGAAGCTTAGTAGGAAGGACTAGCGGAGCCCTATCCTACGAGCAGTACTTC. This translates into CVRSLVGRTSGALSYEQYF.

The chain's CDR3 is CASSHGQASGNTIYF. The CDR3 nucleotides read TGTGCCAGCAGCCACGGACAGGCCTCTGGAAACACCATATATTTT. The J gene is TRBJ1-3, the V gene TRBV3-1 (or the pseudogene TRBV3-2); 7 positions match TRBD1. This CDR3 region has 15 residues. The germline gives CDR1 LGHDT, CDR2 YNNKEL (reference sequence). The V gene end was trimmed by 3 bases and the J gene end by 0 bases; junction bases not matched to a gene: 2.

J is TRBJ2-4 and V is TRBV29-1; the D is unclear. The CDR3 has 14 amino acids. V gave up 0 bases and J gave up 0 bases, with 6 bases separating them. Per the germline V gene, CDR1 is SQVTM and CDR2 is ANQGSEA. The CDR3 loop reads CSVEDLRAKNIQYF. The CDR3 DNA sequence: TGCAGCGTTGAAGATCTGAGAGCCAAAAACATTCAGTACTTC.

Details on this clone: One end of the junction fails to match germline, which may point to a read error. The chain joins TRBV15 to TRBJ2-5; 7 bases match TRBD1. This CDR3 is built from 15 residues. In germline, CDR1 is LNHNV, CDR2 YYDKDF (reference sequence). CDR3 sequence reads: CATSGDLTGAETQYF. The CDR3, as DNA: TGTGCCACCAGCGGAGATCTCACAGGGGCAGAGACCCAGTACTTC.

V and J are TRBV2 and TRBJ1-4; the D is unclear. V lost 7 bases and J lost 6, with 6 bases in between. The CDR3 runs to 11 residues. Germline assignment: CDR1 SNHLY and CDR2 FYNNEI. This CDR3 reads CASTLYEKLFF. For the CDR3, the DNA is TGTGCCAGCACCCTTTATGAAAAACTGTTTTTT.

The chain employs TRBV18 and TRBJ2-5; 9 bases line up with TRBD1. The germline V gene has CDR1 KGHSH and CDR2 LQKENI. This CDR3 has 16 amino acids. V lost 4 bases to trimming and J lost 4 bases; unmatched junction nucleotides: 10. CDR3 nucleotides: TGTGCCAGCTCACGTTCCCGACAGGGGGTAGGAGAGACCCAGTACTTC. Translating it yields CASSRSRQGVGETQYF. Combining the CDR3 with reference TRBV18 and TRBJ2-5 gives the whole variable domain NAGVMQNPRHLVRRRGQEARLRCSPMKGHSHVYWYRQLPEEGLKFMVYLQKENIIDESGMPKERFSAEFPKEGPSILRIQQVVRGDSAAYFCASSRSRQGVGETQYFGPGTRLLVL.

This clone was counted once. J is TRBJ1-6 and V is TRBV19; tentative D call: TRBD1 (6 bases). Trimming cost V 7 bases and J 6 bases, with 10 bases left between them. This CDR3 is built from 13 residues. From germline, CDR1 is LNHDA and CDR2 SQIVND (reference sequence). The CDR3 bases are TGTGCCAGTATGGGGACACCTAATTCACCCCTCCACTTT. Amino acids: CASMGTPNSPLHF.

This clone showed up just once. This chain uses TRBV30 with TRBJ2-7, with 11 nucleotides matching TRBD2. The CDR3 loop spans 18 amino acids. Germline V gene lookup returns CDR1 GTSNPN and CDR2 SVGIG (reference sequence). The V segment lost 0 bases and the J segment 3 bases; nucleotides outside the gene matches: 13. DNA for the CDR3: TGTGCCTGGAGTGTACCACTAGCGGGGGCCTCGCCTATCTACGAGCAGTACTTC. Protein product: CAWSVPLAGASPIYEQYF.

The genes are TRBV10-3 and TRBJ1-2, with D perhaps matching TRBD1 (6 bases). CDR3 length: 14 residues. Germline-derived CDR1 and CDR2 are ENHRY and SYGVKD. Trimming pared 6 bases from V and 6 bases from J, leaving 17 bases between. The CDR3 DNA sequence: TGTGCCATCAGCTCTCTACAGGGAATGGATGGCTACACCTTC. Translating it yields CAISSLQGMDGYTF.